The next 9 T cell receptor beta chains were all read from a single sample in a study of T-cell reconstitution after alpha-beta-depleted transplantation in children. Library preparation (for TCRbeta) was performed with unique molecular identifiers. From the PCR reads, TCRdb called clonotypes with MiXCR, one entry per CDR3 protein. The sample carries roughly 590,000 distinct CDR3 sequences, roughly 17% recorded once. This specimen consisted of PBMCs from the stem cell graft donor, obtained from the stem cell graft. These receptors came from a human donor who donated a stem cell graft to a child with acute myeloid leukemia.

This clonotype was seen a handful of times. The chain carries TRBV5-1 and TRBJ1-1, with D possibly being TRBD1 (5 bases). The V gene's germline CDR1 is SGHRS and CDR2 YFSETQ. The CDR3 loop spans 14 amino acids. V was trimmed by 2 bases and J by 0 bases, leaving 8 bases between them. As DNA, the CDR3 is TGCGCCAGCAGCTTCCGAGGGGTGAACACTGAAGCTTTCTTT. It encodes CASSFRGVNTEAFF.

At least ten counts were recorded for this clonotype. The rearrangement joins TRBV6-1 to TRBJ2-3, with a possible D match to TRBD1 (6 bases). This CDR3 region has 17 residues. CDR1 is MNHNS, CDR2 SASEGT, per germline. With 6 bases removed from V and 2 bases from J, the gap between germline ends came to 21 bases. The CDR3 reads CASRAQPPGHNTDTQYF. For the CDR3, the DNA is TGTGCCAGCAGGGCCCAACCTCCGGGACACAACACAGATACGCAGTATTTT.

On this clonotype: A much larger clone sits a single nucleotide away, making a read error possible. The J gene is TRBJ2-1, the V gene TRBV5-5, with TRBD1 matching over 8 bases. Germline assignment: CDR1 SGHKS and CDR2 YYEKEE (reference sequence). The CDR3 sequence is 14 residues long. The CDR3 spells CASSFGQGSDDQFF. In nucleotides, the CDR3 is TGTGCCAGCAGCTTCGGACAGGGTTCCGATGACCAGTTCTTC.

This clonotype was seen ten or more times. This chain links TRBV7-2 with TRBJ2-3; D call uncertain. Between the trimmed V and J ends, which lost 3 bases and 3 bases, there was a span of 13 bases. Germline CDR1 SGHTA, CDR2 FQGNSA. The CDR3 is 15 residues long. CDR3 loop: CASSLTLGRTDTQYF. The CDR3 nucleotides read TGTGCCAGCAGCTTGACCCTCGGGCGAACAGATACGCAGTATTTT. Full variable domain (rest looked up from reference TRBV7-2 and TRBJ2-3): GAGVSQSPSNKVTEKGKDVELRCDPISGHTALYWYRQSLGQGLEFLIYFQGNSAPDKSGLPSDRFSAERTGGSVSTLTIQRTQQEDSAVYLCASSLTLGRTDTQYFGPGTRLTVL.

This clonotype was recorded many times. The chain couples TRBV7-3 to TRBJ2-5; 7 bases are a match to TRBD2. The CDR3 has 16 residues. The germline V gene encodes CDR1 SGHTA and CDR2 FQGTGA. J gave up 5 bases and V 2 bases, and 11 bases lay outside the gene matches. The CDR3 loop reads CASSLGASTGRETQYF. As DNA, the CDR3 is TGTGCCAGCAGCTTAGGCGCTAGCACCGGGAGGGAGACCCAGTACTTC.

The table lists this clonotype with many counts. This sequence joins TRBV6-5 and TRBJ2-3, with a weak D call TRBD1 (5 bases). CDR1 MNHEY and CDR2 SVGAGI come from the germline V gene. The ends were cut back, 2 bases at V and 6 bases at J, with 9 bases in the middle. The CDR3 extends over 13 amino acids. The chain's CDR3 is CASSYDRGDTQYF. CDR3 nucleotides: TGTGCCAGCAGTTACGATAGGGGCGATACGCAGTATTTT.

This clonotype was found many times. The chain combines TRBV20-1 with TRBJ2-7; the D call may be TRBD1 or TRBD2 (5 bases each). In germline, CDR1 is DFQATT, CDR2 SNEGSKA (reference sequence). This CDR3 has 15 residues. V gave up 3 bases and J gave up 1 base, with 16 bases separating them. The CDR3 nucleotides read TGCAGTGCTAGGATTTCCGGGACGGTTTCCTACGAGCAGTACTTC. Amino acid sequence: CSARISGTVSYEQYF.

J is TRBJ2-7 and V is TRBV29-1; 11 positions agree with TRBD2. Looked up from germline, CDR1 is SQVTM and CDR2 is ANQGSEA. The junction had 11 bases not matched to a gene; V was cut back by 4 bases and J by 0 bases. The length of the CDR3 is 17 residues. Here the CDR3 reads CSVAPLVAGGSSYEQYF. The CDR3 DNA sequence: TGCAGCGTTGCTCCGTTGGTAGCGGGGGGGAGCTCCTACGAGCAGTACTTC.

There are many counts of this clonotype. The rearrangement uses TRBV12-3 or TRBV12-4 and TRBJ2-3, with 8 bases identical to TRBD1. V dropped 6 bases and J dropped 2; count of bases not matched to a gene: 7. The CDR3 runs to 15 residues. CDR3 nucleotide sequence: TGTGCCAGCAGCCATGACAGGGGCAACACAGATACGCAGTATTTT. Its translation: CASSHDRGNTDTQYF.